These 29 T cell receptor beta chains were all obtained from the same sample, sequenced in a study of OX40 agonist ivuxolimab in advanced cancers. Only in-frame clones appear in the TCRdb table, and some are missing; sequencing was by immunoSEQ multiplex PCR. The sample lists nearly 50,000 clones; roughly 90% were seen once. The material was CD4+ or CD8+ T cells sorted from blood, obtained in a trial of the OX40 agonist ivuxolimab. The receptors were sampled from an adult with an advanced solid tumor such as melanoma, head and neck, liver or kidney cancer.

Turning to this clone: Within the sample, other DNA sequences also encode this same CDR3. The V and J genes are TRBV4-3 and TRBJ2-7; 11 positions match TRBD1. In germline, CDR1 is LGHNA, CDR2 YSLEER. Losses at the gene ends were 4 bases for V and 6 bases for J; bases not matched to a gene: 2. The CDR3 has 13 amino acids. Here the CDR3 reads CASSPGQGGEQYF. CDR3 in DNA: TGCGCCAGCAGCCCGGGACAGGGGGGCGAGCAGTACTTC.

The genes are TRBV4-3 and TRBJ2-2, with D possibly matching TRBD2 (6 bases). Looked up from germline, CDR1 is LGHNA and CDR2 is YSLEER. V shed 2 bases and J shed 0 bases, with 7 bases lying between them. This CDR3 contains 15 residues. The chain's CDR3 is CASSQTSSNTGELFF. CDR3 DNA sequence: TGCGCCAGCAGCCAAACTAGCTCGAACACCGGGGAGCTGTTTTTT.

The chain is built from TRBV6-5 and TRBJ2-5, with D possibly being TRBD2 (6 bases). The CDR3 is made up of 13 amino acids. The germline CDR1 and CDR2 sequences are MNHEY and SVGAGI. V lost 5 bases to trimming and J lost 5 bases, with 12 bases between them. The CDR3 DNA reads TGTGCCAGCAGTGTGGGACTTGGGGAGACCCAGTACTTC. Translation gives CASSVGLGETQYF.

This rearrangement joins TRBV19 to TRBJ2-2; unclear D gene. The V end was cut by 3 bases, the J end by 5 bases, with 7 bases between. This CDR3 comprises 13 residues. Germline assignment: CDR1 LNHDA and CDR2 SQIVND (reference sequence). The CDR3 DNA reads TGTGCCAGTAGTATCCCCGGGACCGGGGAGCTGTTTTTT. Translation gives CASSIPGTGELFF.

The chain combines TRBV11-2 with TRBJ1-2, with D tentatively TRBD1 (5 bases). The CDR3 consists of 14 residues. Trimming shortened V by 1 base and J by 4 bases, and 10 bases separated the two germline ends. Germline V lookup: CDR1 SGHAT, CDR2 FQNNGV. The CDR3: CASSLAGTPYGYTF. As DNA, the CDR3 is TGTGCCAGCAGCTTAGCAGGGACCCCCTATGGCTACACCTTC.

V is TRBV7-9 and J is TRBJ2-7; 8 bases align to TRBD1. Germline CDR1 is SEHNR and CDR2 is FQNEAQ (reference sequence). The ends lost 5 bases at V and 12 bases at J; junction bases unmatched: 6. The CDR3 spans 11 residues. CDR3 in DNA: TGTGCCAGCAGCCTTGGACAGGGTGTGTACTTC. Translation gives CASSLGQGVYF.

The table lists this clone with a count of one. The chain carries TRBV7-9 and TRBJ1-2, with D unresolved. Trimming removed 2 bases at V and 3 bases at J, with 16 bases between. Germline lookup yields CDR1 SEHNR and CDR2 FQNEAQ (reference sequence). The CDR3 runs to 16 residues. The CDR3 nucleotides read TGTGCCAGCAGCTTATTAGGAGGGCCGGATGACTATGGCTACACCTTC. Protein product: CASSLLGGPDDYGYTF.

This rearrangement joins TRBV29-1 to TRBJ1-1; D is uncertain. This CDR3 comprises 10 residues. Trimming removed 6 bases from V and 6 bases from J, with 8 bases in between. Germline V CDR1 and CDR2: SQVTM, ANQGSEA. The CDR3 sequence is CSVPGAEAFF. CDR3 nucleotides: TGCAGCGTCCCGGGAGCTGAAGCTTTCTTT.

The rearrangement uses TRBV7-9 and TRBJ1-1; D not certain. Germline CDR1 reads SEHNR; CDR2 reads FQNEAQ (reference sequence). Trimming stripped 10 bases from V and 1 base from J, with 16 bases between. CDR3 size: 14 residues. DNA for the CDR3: TGTGCCACCTGGCACCCTTTCGAGAACACTGAAGCTTTCTTT. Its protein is CATWHPFENTEAFF.

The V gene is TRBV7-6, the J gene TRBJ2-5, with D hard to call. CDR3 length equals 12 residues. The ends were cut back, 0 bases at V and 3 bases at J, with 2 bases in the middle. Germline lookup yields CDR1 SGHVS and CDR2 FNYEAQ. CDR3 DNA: TGTGCCAGCAGCTTAGCAGAAGAGACCCAGTACTTC. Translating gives CASSLAEETQYF.

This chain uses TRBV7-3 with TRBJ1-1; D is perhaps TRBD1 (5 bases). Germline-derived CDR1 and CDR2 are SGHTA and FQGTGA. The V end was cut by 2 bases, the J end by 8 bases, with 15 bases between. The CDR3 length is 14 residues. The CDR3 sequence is CASSLDGTTREAFF. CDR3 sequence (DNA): TGTGCCAGCAGCTTAGACGGGACGACGCGGGAAGCTTTCTTT.

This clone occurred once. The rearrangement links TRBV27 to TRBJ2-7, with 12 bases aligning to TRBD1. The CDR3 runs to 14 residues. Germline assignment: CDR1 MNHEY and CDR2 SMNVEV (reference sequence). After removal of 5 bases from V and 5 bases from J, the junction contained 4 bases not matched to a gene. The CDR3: CASSQGTGGNEQYF. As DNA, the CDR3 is TGTGCCAGCAGTCAAGGGACAGGGGGCAACGAGCAGTACTTC.

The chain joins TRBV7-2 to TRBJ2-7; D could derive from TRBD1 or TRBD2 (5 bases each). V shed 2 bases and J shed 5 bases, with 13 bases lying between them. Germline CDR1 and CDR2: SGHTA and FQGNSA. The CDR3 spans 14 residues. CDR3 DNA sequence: TGTGCCAGCAGCTTAACCGGGCTGGGGGACGAGCAGTACTTC. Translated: CASSLTGLGDEQYF.

As DNA, the CDR3 is TGTGCCAGCAGCAAAGTTTGTCTAGCTGGCTACGAGCAGTACTTC. Translating gives CASSKVCLAGYEQYF. The gene calls are TRBV21-1 and TRBJ2-7; no check of the table's D call, TRBD2, against the DNA was made. TRBV21-1 represents a pseudogene. This CDR3 spans 15 amino acids.

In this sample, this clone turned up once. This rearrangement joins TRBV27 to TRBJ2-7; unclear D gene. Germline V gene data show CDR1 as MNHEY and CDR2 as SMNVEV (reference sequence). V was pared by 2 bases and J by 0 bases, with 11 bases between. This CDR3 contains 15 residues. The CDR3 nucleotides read TGTGCCAGCAGTTTAGGTGCCAGGAGCTCCTACGAGCAGTACTTC. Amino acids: CASSLGARSSYEQYF.

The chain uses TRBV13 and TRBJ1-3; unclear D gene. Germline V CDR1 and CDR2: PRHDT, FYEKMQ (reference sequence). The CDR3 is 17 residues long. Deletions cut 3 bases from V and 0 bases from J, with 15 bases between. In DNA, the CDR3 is TGTGCCAGCAGCTTCGCGGGTCCTCTTAGCTCTGGAAACACCATATATTTT. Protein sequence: CASSFAGPLSSGNTIYF.

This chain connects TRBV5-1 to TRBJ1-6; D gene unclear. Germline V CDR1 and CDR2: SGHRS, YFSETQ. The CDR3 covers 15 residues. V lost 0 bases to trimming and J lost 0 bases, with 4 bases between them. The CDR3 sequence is CASSLDSSYNSPLHF. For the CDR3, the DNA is TGCGCCAGCAGCTTGGACAGCTCCTATAATTCACCCCTCCACTTT.

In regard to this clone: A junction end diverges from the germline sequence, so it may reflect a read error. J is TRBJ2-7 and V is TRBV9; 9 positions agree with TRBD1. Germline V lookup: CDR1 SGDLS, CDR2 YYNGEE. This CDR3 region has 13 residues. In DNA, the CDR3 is TGTGCCAGCAGCCCCCGGGACAGGGCGTCAATAGACTTC. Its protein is CASSPRDRASIDF.

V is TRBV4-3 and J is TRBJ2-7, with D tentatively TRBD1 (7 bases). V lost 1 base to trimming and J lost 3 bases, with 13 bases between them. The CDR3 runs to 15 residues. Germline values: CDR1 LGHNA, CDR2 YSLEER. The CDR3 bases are TGCGCCAGCAGCCAAGCGCGGGACAGAATCTACGAGCAGTACTTC. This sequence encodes CASSQARDRIYEQYF.

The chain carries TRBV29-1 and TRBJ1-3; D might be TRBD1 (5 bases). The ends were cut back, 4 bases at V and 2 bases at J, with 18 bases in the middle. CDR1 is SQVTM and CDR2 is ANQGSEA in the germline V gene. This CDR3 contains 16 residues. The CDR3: CSVVAIEGWAGNTIYF. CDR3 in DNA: TGCAGCGTTGTCGCGATTGAGGGGTGGGCTGGAAACACCATATATTTT.

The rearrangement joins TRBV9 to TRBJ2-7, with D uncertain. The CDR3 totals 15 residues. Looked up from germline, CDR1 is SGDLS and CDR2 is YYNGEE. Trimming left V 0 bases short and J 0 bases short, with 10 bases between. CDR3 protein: CASSVGGFDSYEQYF. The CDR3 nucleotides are TGTGCCAGCAGCGTAGGGGGATTTGACTCCTACGAGCAGTACTTC.

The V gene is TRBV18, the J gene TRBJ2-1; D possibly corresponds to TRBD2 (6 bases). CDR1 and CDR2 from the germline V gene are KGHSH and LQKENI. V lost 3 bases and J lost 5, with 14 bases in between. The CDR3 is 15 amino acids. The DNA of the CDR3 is TGTGCCAGCTCACCTGCCGGGGGAATCGACAATGAGCAGTTCTTC. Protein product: CASSPAGGIDNEQFF.

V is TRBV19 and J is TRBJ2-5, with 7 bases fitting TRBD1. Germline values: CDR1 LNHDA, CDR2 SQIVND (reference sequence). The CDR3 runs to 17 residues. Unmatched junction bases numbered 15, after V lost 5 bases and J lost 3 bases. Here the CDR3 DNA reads TGTGCCAGTAGTCCCCCGCTGGGACAGAAAAACGAAGAGACCCAGTACTTC. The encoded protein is CASSPPLGQKNEETQYF.

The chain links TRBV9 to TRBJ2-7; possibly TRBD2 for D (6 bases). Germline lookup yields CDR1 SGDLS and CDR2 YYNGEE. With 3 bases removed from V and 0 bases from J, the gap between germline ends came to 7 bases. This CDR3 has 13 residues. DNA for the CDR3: TGTGCCAGCAGCGGGGGGGTCTCCTACGAGCAGTACTTC. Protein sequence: CASSGGVSYEQYF.

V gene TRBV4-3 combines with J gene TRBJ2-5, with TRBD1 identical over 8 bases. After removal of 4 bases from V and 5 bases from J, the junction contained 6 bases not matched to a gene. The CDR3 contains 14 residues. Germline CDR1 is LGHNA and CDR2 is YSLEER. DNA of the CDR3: TGCGCCAGCAGCCCCGGGACAGGCGGGGAGACCCAGTACTTC. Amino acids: CASSPGTGGETQYF.

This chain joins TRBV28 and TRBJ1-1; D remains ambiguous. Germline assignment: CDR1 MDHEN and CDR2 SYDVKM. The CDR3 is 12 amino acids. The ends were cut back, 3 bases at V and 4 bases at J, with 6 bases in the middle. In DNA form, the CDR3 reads TGTGCCAGCAGTTTCGGGCGCACTGAAGCTTTCTTT. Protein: CASSFGRTEAFF.

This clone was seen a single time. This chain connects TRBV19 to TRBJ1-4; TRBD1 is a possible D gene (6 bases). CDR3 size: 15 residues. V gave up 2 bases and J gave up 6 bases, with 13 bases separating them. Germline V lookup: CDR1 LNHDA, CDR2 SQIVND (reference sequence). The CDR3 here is CASSINWGLDEKLFF. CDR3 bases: TGTGCCAGTAGTATAAATTGGGGGCTTGATGAAAAACTGTTTTTT. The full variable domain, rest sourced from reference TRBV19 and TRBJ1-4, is DGGITQSPKYLFRKEGQNVTLSCEQNLNHDAMYWYRQDPGQGLRLIYYSQIVNDFQKGDIAEGYSVSREKKESFPLTVTSAQKNPTAFYLCASSINWGLDEKLFFGSGTQLSVL.

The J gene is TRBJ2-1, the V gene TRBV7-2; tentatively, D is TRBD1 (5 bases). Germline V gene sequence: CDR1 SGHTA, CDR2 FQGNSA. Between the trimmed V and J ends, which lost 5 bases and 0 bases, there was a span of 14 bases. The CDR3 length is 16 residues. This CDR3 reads CASSLGLGLSYNEQFF. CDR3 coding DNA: TGTGCCAGCAGCCTCGGATTGGGGCTCTCCTACAATGAGCAGTTCTTC.

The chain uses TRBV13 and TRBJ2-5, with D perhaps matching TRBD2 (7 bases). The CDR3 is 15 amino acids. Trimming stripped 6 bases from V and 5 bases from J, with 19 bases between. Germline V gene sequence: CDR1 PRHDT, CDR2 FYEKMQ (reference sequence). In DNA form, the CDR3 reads TGTGCCAGCAGGGAAGGGGGGGTACAACCGGAGACCCAGTACTTC. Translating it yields CASREGGVQPETQYF.